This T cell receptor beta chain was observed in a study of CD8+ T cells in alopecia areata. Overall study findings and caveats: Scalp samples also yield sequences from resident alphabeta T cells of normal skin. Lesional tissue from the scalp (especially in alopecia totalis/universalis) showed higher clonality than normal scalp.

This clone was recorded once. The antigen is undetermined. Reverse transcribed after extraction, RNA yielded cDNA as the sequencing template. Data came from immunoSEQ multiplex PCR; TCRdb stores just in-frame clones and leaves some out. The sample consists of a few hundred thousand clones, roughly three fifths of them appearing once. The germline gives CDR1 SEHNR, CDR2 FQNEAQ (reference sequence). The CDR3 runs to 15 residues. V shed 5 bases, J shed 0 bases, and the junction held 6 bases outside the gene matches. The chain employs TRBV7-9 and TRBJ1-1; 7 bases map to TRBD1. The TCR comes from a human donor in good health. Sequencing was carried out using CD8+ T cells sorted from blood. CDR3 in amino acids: CASSPPGQMNTEAFF. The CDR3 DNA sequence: TGTGCCAGCAGCCCTCCGGGACAGATGAACACTGAAGCTTTCTTT. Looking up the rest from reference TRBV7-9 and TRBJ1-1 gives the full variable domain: DTGVSQNPRHKITKRGQNVTFRCDPISEHNRLYWYRQTLGQGPEFLTYFQNEAQLEKSRLLSDRFSAERPKGSFSTLEIQRTEQGDSAMYLCASSPPGQMNTEAFFGQGTRLTVV.